Listed here are 9 T cell receptor beta chains from one sample, sequenced in a study of multiple sclerosis patients with progressive multifocal leukoencephalopathy. Profiling relied on immunoSEQ multiplex PCR, and the TCRdb table lists in-frame clones only, not all of them. The sample records roughly 32,000 clones, approximately 84% being singletons. Time point noted: time of PML onset. The starting material was PBMCs, obtained from a patient treated with natalizumab. The receptors stem from a human donor with progressive multifocal leukoencephalopathy.

This chain connects TRBV4-1 to TRBJ1-3; TRBD1 might be the D (6 bases). The V end was cut by 0 bases, the J end by 3 bases, with 18 bases between. This CDR3 has 18 residues. Germline CDR1 is MGHRA and CDR2 is YSYEKL. CDR3 loop: CASSQDLRGASDGNTIYF. As DNA, the CDR3 is TGCGCCAGCAGCCAAGATCTGAGGGGGGCTTCTGATGGAAACACCATATATTTT.

The chain uses TRBV19 and TRBJ1-4; no definite D call. Trimming took 8 bases from V and 4 from J, leaving 20 bases between them. CDR1 LNHDA and CDR2 SQIVND come from the germline V gene (reference sequence). The CDR3 has 16 amino acids. In DNA form, the CDR3 reads TGTGCCAGTGTCGCCCCCACCCCTGGGGTTAATGAAAAACTGTTTTTT. Residues: CASVAPTPGVNEKLFF. The full variable domain, its missing parts supplied by reference TRBV19 and TRBJ1-4, is DGGITQSPKYLFRKEGQNVTLSCEQNLNHDAMYWYRQDPGQGLRLIYYSQIVNDFQKGDIAEGYSVSREKKESFPLTVTSAQKNPTAFYLCASVAPTPGVNEKLFFGSGTQLSVL.

V gene TRBV2 combines with J gene TRBJ2-3, with D perhaps matching TRBD1 (5 bases). V gave up 6 bases and J gave up 1 base, with 11 bases separating them. Per germline, CDR1 SNHLY and CDR2 FYNNEI. This CDR3 spans 14 amino acids. The CDR3 region has the DNA TGTGCCAGCAGCTTCCAGGGCGGCACAGATACGCAGTATTTT. Translating it yields CASSFQGGTDTQYF.

The chain joins TRBV19 to TRBJ1-1, with D perhaps TRBD1 (5 bases). Trimming shortened V by 8 bases and J by 7 bases, and 14 bases separated the two germline ends. Germline CDR1 LNHDA, CDR2 SQIVND (reference sequence). CDR3 length equals 12 residues. The CDR3 bases are TGTGCCAGTGTAAAGGACACCTATGAAGCTTTCTTT. It translates to CASVKDTYEAFF.

The J gene is TRBJ2-3, the V gene TRBV21-1; the D call in the table, TRBD2, was not verified against the DNA. TRBV21-1 is recorded as a pseudogene. The CDR3 runs 15 residues. The CDR3 DNA follows: TGTGCCAGCAGCAAAGGGCAGGGAGGAACAGATACGCAGTATTTT. Protein sequence: CASSKGQGGTDTQYF.

V is TRBV6-6 and J is TRBJ1-1; D perhaps matches TRBD1 (5 bases). The CDR3 consists of 13 residues. V shed 6 bases and J shed 1 base, with 9 bases lying between them. Germline CDR1 and CDR2: MNHNY and SVGAGI (reference sequence). The CDR3 region is CASSPGPNTEAFF. The CDR3 DNA follows: TGTGCCAGCAGCCCGGGGCCGAACACTGAAGCTTTCTTT.

The rearrangement uses TRBV19 and TRBJ2-1; TRBD2 aligns across 13 bases. The trim removed 7 bases at V and 5 bases at J, leaving 5 bases unmatched. Germline V gives CDR1 LNHDA, CDR2 SQIVND (reference sequence). This CDR3 has 15 amino acids. The CDR3 DNA sequence: TGTGCCAGTACCCTAGGGACTAGCGGGGACAATGAGCAGTTCTTC. It specifies CASTLGTSGDNEQFF.

The CDR3 sequence: CASSIVGSSYEQYF. CDR3 nucleotide sequence: TGTGCCAGTAGTATAGTAGGGAGCTCCTACGAGCAGTACTTC. The genes are TRBV19 and TRBJ2-7; TRBD2 is a possible D gene (5 bases). Between the trimmed V and J ends, which lost 1 base and 0 bases, there was a span of 7 bases. The CDR3 spans 14 residues. Germline CDR1 LNHDA, CDR2 SQIVND (reference sequence).

This clone has only one observation. The DNA for the CDR3 is TGTGCCAGCAGCGGGGGACTAGCGAACCCCGGGGACTCTGGGGCCAACGTCCTGACTTTC. Protein: CASSGGLANPGDSGANVLTF. The chain is built from TRBV5-8 and TRBJ2-6, with 10 bases identical to TRBD2. This CDR3 is built from 20 residues. Germline CDR1 is SGHTS and CDR2 is YDEGEE. J was trimmed by 0 bases and V by 4 bases; bases with no gene match: 13.